The 30 T cell receptor beta chains presented below share a single source sample, sequenced in a study of cytomegalovirus exposure and HLA in healthy donors. Primers included in the PCR were 60 Vbeta and 13 Jbeta primers. Assay: immunoSEQ multiplex PCR; the TCRdb copy retains only in-frame clones and omits some. Of roughly 180,000 clones listed, 78% are singletons. The sample consisted of PBMCs. The receptors were sampled from a female donor in good health and CMV-seronegative.

V gene TRBV2 combines with J gene TRBJ2-5; 13 bases agree with TRBD2. Losses at the gene ends were 7 bases for V and 7 bases for J; bases not matched to a gene: 9. Per germline, CDR1 SNHLY and CDR2 FYNNEI. The length of the CDR3 is 15 residues. The CDR3 spells CASITGLAGVGTQYF. CDR3 DNA: TGTGCCAGCATCACAGGACTAGCGGGAGTCGGGACCCAGTACTTC.

This chain connects TRBV6-6 to TRBJ2-2; 9 bases match TRBD1. Germline V gene sequence: CDR1 MNHNY, CDR2 SVGAGI (reference sequence). Trimming took 6 bases from V and 5 from J; bases not matched to a gene: 4. The CDR3 sequence is 14 residues long. CDR3 amino acids: CASRPTGGTGELFF. As DNA, the CDR3 is TGTGCCAGCAGGCCGACAGGGGGGACCGGGGAGCTGTTTTTT.

The rearrangement uses TRBV6-1 and TRBJ2-7; D possibly corresponds to TRBD2 (7 bases). CDR3 length: 15 residues. Per germline, CDR1 MNHNS and CDR2 SASEGT. V dropped 0 bases and J dropped 2 bases, with 11 bases sitting between them. CDR3 region: CASSEAGGPTYEQYF. The CDR3 DNA reads as TGTGCCAGCAGTGAAGCGGGGGGGCCCACCTACGAGCAGTACTTC.

The chain joins TRBV5-1 to TRBJ2-5; the match to TRBD1 covers 8 bases. The closer fit of TRBJ2-7 to the DNA end suggests the J call may be wrong. Germline V gene data show CDR1 as SGHRS and CDR2 as YFSETQ. The CDR3 is 15 residues long. DNA of the CDR3: TGCGCCAGCAGCTTGGGGAACACAGGGGGCTACGAGCAGTACTTC. Amino acid sequence: CASSLGNTGGYEQYF.

J is TRBJ1-5 and V is TRBV7-9; D gene uncertain. The CDR3 spans 15 residues. Trimming pared 5 bases from V and 2 bases from J, leaving 13 bases between. CDR1 and CDR2 (germline): SEHNR, FQNEAQ (reference sequence). CDR3 coding DNA: TGTGCCAGCAGCCCTGGTCCAGGCGGCAATCAGCCCCAGCATTTT. Translation gives CASSPGPGGNQPQHF. Full variable domain (missing parts from reference TRBV7-9 and TRBJ1-5): DTGVSQNPRHKITKRGQNVTFRCDPISEHNRLYWYRQTLGQGPEFLTYFQNEAQLEKSRLLSDRFSAERPKGSFSTLEIQRTEQGDSAMYLCASSPGPGGNQPQHFGDGTRLSIL.

This sequence joins TRBV29-1 and TRBJ2-1; D is unresolved. V shed 6 bases and J shed 6 bases, with 24 bases lying between them. This CDR3 has 16 residues. The germline CDR1 and CDR2 sequences are SQVTM and ANQGSEA. CDR3 protein: CSVDGFPPASPNEQFF. For the CDR3, the DNA is TGCAGCGTAGACGGATTCCCTCCCGCTAGTCCCAATGAGCAGTTCTTC.

This rearrangement joins TRBV19 to TRBJ1-2; 8 bases are shared with TRBD1. The length of the CDR3 is 14 residues. With V trimmed by 3 bases and J by 2 bases, 2 bases remained unmatched. Germline values: CDR1 LNHDA, CDR2 SQIVND (reference sequence). The CDR3 DNA reads as TGTGCCAGTAGTATCAGGGGGCAAAACTATGGCTACACCTTC. Its protein product is CASSIRGQNYGYTF. The complete variable domain, with remaining parts taken from reference TRBV19 and TRBJ1-2, reads DGGITQSPKYLFRKEGQNVTLSCEQNLNHDAMYWYRQDPGQGLRLIYYSQIVNDFQKGDIAEGYSVSREKKESFPLTVTSAQKNPTAFYLCASSIRGQNYGYTFGSGTRLTVV.

This chain links TRBV9 with TRBJ2-1; maybe TRBD2 (6 bases). V lost 3 bases, J lost 10 bases, and 17 bases lay in between. The CDR3 consists of 14 residues. Germline CDR1 reads SGDLS; CDR2 reads YYNGEE. This chain's CDR3 is CASSGGTGDQEQFF. For the CDR3, the DNA is TGTGCCAGCAGCGGGGGGACGGGAGATCAAGAGCAGTTCTTC.

This chain connects TRBV6-1 to TRBJ2-7; TRBD1 is a possible D gene (5 bases). Germline loops: CDR1 MNHNS, CDR2 SASEGT. The CDR3 runs 14 residues. Deletions cut 10 bases from V and 4 bases from J, with 20 bases between. CDR3 residues: CAIKRSRVGYEQYF. CDR3 in DNA: TGTGCCATTAAACGGTCCAGGGTCGGATACGAGCAGTACTTC.

V gene TRBV2 combines with J gene TRBJ1-2; D remains unclear. The ends were cut back, 7 bases at V and 4 bases at J, with 7 bases in the middle. CDR1 and CDR2 (germline): SNHLY, FYNNEI. The CDR3 consists of 11 residues. CDR3 DNA: TGTGCCAGCAAGGAGGTCTATGGCTACACCTTC. Residues: CASKEVYGYTF.

V gene TRBV6-6 combines with J gene TRBJ2-1; D perhaps matches TRBD1 (6 bases). V was cut by 2 bases and J by 8 bases, with 19 bases left in between. The CDR3 runs to 16 residues. Germline assignment: CDR1 MNHNY and CDR2 SVGAGI (reference sequence). DNA of the CDR3: TGTGCCAGCAGTTACACCCGACAGGTCCAAGGGGATGAGCAGTTCTTC. It is translated as CASSYTRQVQGDEQFF.

The rearrangement joins TRBV30 to TRBJ1-2, with 7 positions matching TRBD1. CDR3 length: 15 amino acids. The ends lost 3 bases at V and 1 base at J; junction bases unmatched: 8. Germline assignment: CDR1 GTSNPN and CDR2 SVGIG (reference sequence). The CDR3 here is CAWRGRQGVNYGYTF. The CDR3 bases are TGTGCCTGGAGGGGTCGACAGGGAGTTAACTATGGCTACACCTTC.

V and J are TRBV30 and TRBJ1-2, with a possible D match to TRBD1 (6 bases). V gave up 5 bases and J gave up 4 bases, with 14 bases separating them. Germline V gene lookup returns CDR1 GTSNPN and CDR2 SVGIG (reference sequence). The CDR3 extends over 13 amino acids. The CDR3 nucleotides are TGTGCCTGGCAAGGACAGTCTATCTATGGCTACACCTTC. As protein: CAWQGQSIYGYTF.

The chain recombines TRBV28 with TRBJ2-5; 7 positions match TRBD1. Losses at the gene ends were 2 bases for V and 7 bases for J; bases not matched to a gene: 4. The CDR3 has 13 amino acids. Germline values: CDR1 MDHEN, CDR2 SYDVKM. The DNA for the CDR3 is TGTGCCAGCAGTTTAATCTCAGGGGGGACCCAGTACTTC. Translated: CASSLISGGTQYF.

The genes are TRBV2 and TRBJ2-5, with D possibly being TRBD2 (5 bases). The germline V gene encodes CDR1 SNHLY and CDR2 FYNNEI. The V and J ends lost 1 base and 0 bases respectively, with 15 bases between them. The CDR3 contains 17 residues. CDR3 DNA: TGTGCCAGCAGTGAAGGAGGGCTCGCTGGGTACCAAGAGACCCAGTACTTC. Amino acids: CASSEGGLAGYQETQYF.

V gene TRBV28 combines with J gene TRBJ2-7, with 7 nucleotides matching TRBD1. V gave up 6 bases and J gave up 0 bases; unmatched junction bases: 5. The CDR3 is made up of 14 amino acids. The germline CDR1 and CDR2 sequences are MDHEN and SYDVKM. The DNA for the CDR3 is TGTGCCAGCAGCGGGGACAGAAGCTCCTACGAGCAGTACTTC. This translates into CASSGDRSSYEQYF.

The genes are TRBV29-1 and TRBJ1-5; D is undetermined. V dropped 5 bases and J dropped 0 bases, with 20 bases sitting between them. CDR1 SQVTM and CDR2 ANQGSEA come from the germline V gene. The CDR3 spans 17 residues. CDR3 in DNA: TGCAGCGTTATCGACGGGGTTCAATTTGGTAGCAATCAGCCCCAGCATTTT. Residues: CSVIDGVQFGSNQPQHF. Looking up the rest from reference TRBV29-1 and TRBJ1-5 gives the full variable domain: SAVISQKPSRDICQRGTSLTIQCQVDSQVTMMFWYRQQPGQSLTLIATANQGSEATYESGFVIDKFPISRPNLTFSTLTVSNMSPEDSSIYLCSVIDGVQFGSNQPQHFGDGTRLSIL.

This rearrangement joins TRBV13 to TRBJ1-3; 7 nucleotides align to TRBD1. Looked up from germline, CDR1 is PRHDT and CDR2 is FYEKMQ (reference sequence). The V segment lost 8 bases and the J segment 0 bases; nucleotides outside the gene matches: 10. This CDR3 comprises 16 residues. This CDR3 reads CASAWTGESSGNTIYF. CDR3 DNA sequence: TGTGCCAGCGCCTGGACAGGCGAGAGCTCTGGAAACACCATATATTTT.

This clone has more than one count but fewer than ten. The rearrangement links TRBV4-1 to TRBJ2-7; TRBD1 matches 7 bases. The CDR3 loop spans 14 amino acids. Germline loops: CDR1 MGHRA, CDR2 YSYEKL. V lost 9 bases and J lost 5; bases outside the gene matches: 13. The CDR3 DNA is TGCGCCAGTGCTAAACAAGGACAGGCCCACGAGCAGTACTTC. It encodes CASAKQGQAHEQYF.

CDR3 in amino acids: CASSVSGGGYTF. CDR3 nucleotides: TGTGCCAGCAGTGTAAGCGGTGGAGGCTACACCTTC. The rearrangement joins TRBV6-5 to TRBJ1-2; no definite D call. The CDR3 is 12 residues long. Germline V gene lookup returns CDR1 MNHEY and CDR2 SVGAGI. Trimming removed 5 bases from V and 8 bases from J, with 12 bases in between.

This clone came up once. This chain joins TRBV9 and TRBJ2-1, with TRBD2 matching 12 bases. The CDR3 extends over 16 amino acids. CDR1 is SGDLS, CDR2 YYNGEE, per germline. V dropped 3 bases and J dropped 2; count of bases not matched to a gene: 3. CDR3 coding DNA: TGTGCCAGCAGCGCTAGCGGGGGGGCCCCCTACAATGAGCAGTTCTTC. Amino acids: CASSASGGAPYNEQFF.

In DNA form, the CDR3 reads TGTGCCAGCAGTTACGGACAGACAACTAATGAAAAACTGTTTTTT. Protein product: CASSYGQTTNEKLFF. The chain couples TRBV28 to TRBJ1-4; the D gene is possibly TRBD1 (6 bases). Trimming shortened V by 4 bases and J by 0 bases, and 9 bases separated the two germline ends. CDR3 length: 15 residues. The germline CDR1 and CDR2 sequences are MDHEN and SYDVKM. The whole variable domain, filled in from reference TRBV28 and TRBJ1-4, reads DVKVTQSSRYLVKRTGEKVFLECVQDMDHENMFWYRQDPGLGLRLIYFSYDVKMKEKGDIPEGYSVSREKKERFSLILESASTNQTSMYLCASSYGQTTNEKLFFGSGTQLSVL.

The chain joins TRBV20-1 to TRBJ1-1; D ambiguous. The CDR3 totals 11 residues. V shed 4 bases and J shed 13 bases, with 16 bases lying between them. Germline CDR1 and CDR2: DFQATT and SNEGSKA (reference sequence). The CDR3 is CSAKVRGGDFF. The DNA for the CDR3 is TGCAGTGCTAAAGTCAGAGGTGGTGATTTCTTT.

This sequence joins TRBV5-1 and TRBJ2-3; 12 positions match TRBD2. The CDR3 totals 15 residues. Germline CDR1 and CDR2: SGHRS and YFSETQ. After removal of 2 bases from V and 4 bases from J, the junction contained 2 bases not matched to a gene. CDR3 sequence (DNA): TGCGCCAGCAGCTTAGCTAGCGGGGGGGCAGATACGCAGTATTTT. This gives the protein CASSLASGGADTQYF.

This chain uses TRBV5-1 with TRBJ2-1; D ambiguous. Trimming pared 3 bases from V and 4 bases from J, leaving 8 bases between. This CDR3 comprises 13 residues. Per germline, CDR1 SGHRS and CDR2 YFSETQ. The CDR3: CASSSTPYNEQFF. The CDR3 bases are TGCGCCAGCAGCTCGACTCCTTACAATGAGCAGTTCTTC.

The genes are TRBV9 and TRBJ1-1; D is perhaps TRBD1 (5 bases). Looked up from germline, CDR1 is SGDLS and CDR2 is YYNGEE. V gave up 1 base and J gave up 1 base, with 5 bases separating them. There are 13 residues in the CDR3. The CDR3 spells CASSVQGNTEAFF. In DNA, the CDR3 is TGTGCCAGCAGCGTACAGGGGAACACTGAAGCTTTCTTT.

The chain uses TRBV25-1 and TRBJ1-6; maybe TRBD1 (5 bases). V was shortened by 6 bases and J by 13 bases, with 22 bases between the two germline ends. CDR3 length: 15 amino acids. Germline-derived CDR1 and CDR2 are MGHDK and SYGVNS. The CDR3 DNA reads as TGTGCCAGCAGCGACCAGGGCCAGTCGGGTTCGCCCCTCCACTTT. It yields the protein CASSDQGQSGSPLHF.

This chain connects TRBV19 to TRBJ2-7; the D gene is possibly TRBD2 (6 bases). This CDR3 is 13 amino acids long. The V gene's germline CDR1 is LNHDA and CDR2 SQIVND (reference sequence). Trimming removed 5 bases at V and 3 bases at J, with 11 bases between. DNA of the CDR3: TGTGCCAGTAGTCCCCGGGGGTTCTACGAGCAGTACTTC. Its translation: CASSPRGFYEQYF.

V gene TRBV7-6 combines with J gene TRBJ1-2; 7 nucleotides line up with TRBD1. After removal of 5 bases from V and 8 bases from J, the junction contained 11 bases not matched to a gene. CDR1 is SGHVS and CDR2 is FNYEAQ in the germline V gene. The CDR3 contains 14 residues. In DNA form, the CDR3 reads TGTGCCAGCAGCCCTCGGGACAGTCAAGGGGGCTACACCTTC. Its protein is CASSPRDSQGGYTF.

This chain uses TRBV6-5 with TRBJ2-5, with 12 bases that match TRBD2. This CDR3 has 15 residues. J lost 4 bases, V lost 2 bases, and 2 bases had no gene match. CDR1 MNHEY and CDR2 SVGAGI come from the germline V gene. CDR3 in DNA: TGTGCCAGCAGTTACCAGACTAGCGGGGGAGAGACCCAGTACTTC. It translates to CASSYQTSGGETQYF.